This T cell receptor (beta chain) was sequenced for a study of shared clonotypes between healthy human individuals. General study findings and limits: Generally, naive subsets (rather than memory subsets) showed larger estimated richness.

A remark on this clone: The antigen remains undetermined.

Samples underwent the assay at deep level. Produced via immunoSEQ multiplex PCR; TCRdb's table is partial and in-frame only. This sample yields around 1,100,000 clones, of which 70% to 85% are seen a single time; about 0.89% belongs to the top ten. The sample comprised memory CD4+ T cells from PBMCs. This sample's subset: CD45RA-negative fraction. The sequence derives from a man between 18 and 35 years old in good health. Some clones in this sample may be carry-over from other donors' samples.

This chain's CDR3 is CASSPPGDLSYEQYF. The DNA of the CDR3 is TGTGCCAGCAGCCCCCCCGGGGATCTCTCCTACGAGCAGTACTTC. The gene calls are TRBV28 and TRBJ2-7; a possible D gene is TRBD2 (5 bases). Trimming removed 6 bases from V and 0 bases from J, with 15 bases in between. This CDR3 region has 15 residues. The germline V gene has CDR1 MDHEN and CDR2 SYDVKM.